The text below deals with one T cell receptor (beta chain). This CDR3 region has 16 residues. The ends were cut back, 2 bases at V and 5 bases at J, with 19 bases in the middle. Germline V gene lookup returns CDR1 SGHDT and CDR2 YYEEEE. This record comes from a study of control samples from healthy donors and cancer patients. Repertoires were generated with immunoSEQ multiplex PCR, while TCRdb's copy carries only in-frame clones and drops some. The table includes about 160,000 clones, around 90% detected once. The sample consisted of blood. The TCR comes from a woman aged 25 to 39 in good health. The V call is TRBV5-6, the J call TRBJ1-1, with unresolved D. The CDR3, as DNA: TGTGCCAGCAGCTTCTTTATGGCTAACCAGCAAACTGAAGCTTTCTTT. Amino acids: CASSFFMANQQTEAFF.